This T cell receptor beta chain was sequenced for a study of neurological immune-mediated disorders. Overall study findings and caveats: The absence of shared CDR3 amino acid sequences among expanded clones across subjects suggests private repertoires in all groups.

TCRdb recomputed calls from the 5' RACE reads with MiXCR, one row per CDR3 protein. The sample carries about 120,000 distinct CDR3 sequences, roughly 3.4% recorded once. Germline values: CDR1 SGHVS, CDR2 FNYEAQ. CDR3 length: 18 amino acids. V lost 2 bases and J lost 5, with 19 bases in between. In its sample, this clonotype was seen many times. What it binds is not known. Sequenced input: PBMCs. This receptor was taken from a woman in her twenties or thirties with multiple sclerosis. V is TRBV7-6 and J is TRBJ1-6; no clear D gene. In DNA form, the CDR3 reads TGTGCCAGCAGCTTAATTTCGGCAGGTTTCGGAAATAATTCACCCCTCCACTTT. This translates into CASSLISAGFGNNSPLHF.